This TCR beta chain is drawn from a study of blood T cell repertoires in COVID-19. With 8 bases removed from V and 5 bases from J, the gap between germline ends came to 9 bases. CDR3 length: 12 amino acids. Germline CDR1 is MGHDK and CDR2 is SYGVNS. Study processing details: Reference gene primer amplification yielded estimated nucleated cell counts. Produced via immunoSEQ multiplex PCR; TCRdb's table is partial and in-frame only. Clonal size and the V and J genes are those of that table, whereas D and trimming came from the DNA. The data show roughly 250,000 clones, with about 86% seen just once and approximately 3.5% held by the top ten. Cohort placement rested on clinical history that participants reported themselves.

This chain joins TRBV25-1 and TRBJ2-2; no clear D gene. Sequences were obtained from PBMCs or T cells enriched from blood (not recorded which). The receptor's source is a middle-aged woman with acute COVID-19. This chain's CDR3 is CASPYFTGELFF. The CDR3, as DNA: TGTGCCAGCCCCTACTTTACCGGGGAGCTGTTTTTT.